These 13 T cell receptor beta chains came from one sample sequenced in a study of control samples from healthy donors and cancer patients. Sequencing was performed with immunoSEQ multiplex PCR; in TCRdb, only in-frame clones are kept and a portion is missing. The repertoire holds fewer than 100,000 clones, with around 80% as singletons. The sample consisted of blood. These receptor sequences come from a woman aged 55-70 years in good health.

This chain links TRBV19 with TRBJ2-7; TRBD2 aligns across 8 bases. After removal of 5 bases from V and 2 bases from J, the junction contained 8 bases not matched to a gene. The CDR3 extends over 15 amino acids. Per germline, CDR1 LNHDA and CDR2 SQIVND (reference sequence). The CDR3 loop reads CASSDVAGRTYEQYF. The CDR3 DNA sequence: TGTGCCAGTAGTGACGTAGCGGGGAGAACCTACGAGCAGTACTTC.

This clone was found once. Relative to the germline gene, one junction end is altered; a read error may explain this. The V call is TRBV10-3, the J call TRBJ1-6; the D is unclear. Germline CDR1 and CDR2: ENHRY and SYGVKD. CDR3 length equals 13 residues. CDR3 sequence: CATKVTSNPPLHF. CDR3 nucleotides: TGTGCCACTAAAGTCACATCTAATCCACCCCTCCACTTT.

This clone was recorded once. The same CDR3 is also encoded by other DNA sequences in this sample. This sequence joins TRBV6-5 and TRBJ2-7; TRBD1 might be the D (5 bases). CDR1 is MNHEY and CDR2 is SVGAGI in the germline V gene. CDR3 length: 16 residues. Trimming took off 2 bases at V and 5 bases at J, with 19 bases between the two ends. The CDR3 region is CASSYRSGQGSHEQYF. The DNA of the CDR3 is TGTGCCAGCAGTTACAGGTCGGGTCAGGGTTCCCACGAGCAGTACTTC.

This clone was recorded only once. The chain carries TRBV3-1 (or the pseudogene TRBV3-2) and TRBJ1-6; 11 bases agree with TRBD1. The trim removed 4 bases at V and 6 bases at J, leaving 11 bases unmatched. Looked up from germline, CDR1 is LGHDT and CDR2 is YNNKEL (reference sequence). This CDR3 region has 18 residues. Written as DNA, the CDR3 is TGTGCCAGCAGCCCCCGTCCCGGGACAGGGGGTAGTAATTCACCCCTCCACTTT. Amino acid sequence: CASSPRPGTGGSNSPLHF.

This chain links TRBV5-4 with TRBJ1-2; 7 nucleotides align to TRBD1. Germline V gives CDR1 SGHNT, CDR2 YYREEE (reference sequence). Germline trimming cut 4 bases from V and 2 bases from J; bases unmatched to any gene: 11. This CDR3 comprises 16 residues. The CDR3 bases are TGTGCCAGCAGCAAACCGGGACAGAGGTTGAACTATGGCTACACCTTC. Its protein product is CASSKPGQRLNYGYTF.

In nucleotides, the CDR3 is TGCGCCAGCAGCCAAGAGAAGATGGTAGCCTACGAGCAGTACTTC. It encodes CASSQEKMVAYEQYF. V and J are TRBV4-3 and TRBJ2-7, with D unclear. Trimming removed 0 bases at V and 2 bases at J, with 11 bases between. There are 15 residues in the CDR3. Per germline, CDR1 LGHNA and CDR2 YSLEER.

The V and J genes are TRBV5-1 and TRBJ2-2, with TRBD1 matching over 9 bases. Germline V gene sequence: CDR1 SGHRS, CDR2 YFSETQ. The V segment lost 2 bases and the J segment 6 bases; nucleotides outside the gene matches: 5. CDR3 length: 15 residues. This chain's CDR3 is CASSLGQGWSGELFF. CDR3 sequence (DNA): TGCGCCAGCAGCTTAGGACAGGGGTGGTCCGGGGAGCTGTTTTTT.

V and J are TRBV7-9 and TRBJ2-1; the match to TRBD2 covers 11 bases. The germline V gene has CDR1 SEHNR and CDR2 FQNEAQ (reference sequence). This CDR3 is 19 amino acids long. With V trimmed by 1 base and J by 7 bases, 15 bases remained unmatched. The CDR3 region is CASSLGLIAGGKGGNEQFF. The CDR3 nucleotides are TGTGCCAGCAGCTTAGGACTAATAGCGGGAGGGAAAGGAGGGAATGAGCAGTTCTTC.

This rearrangement joins TRBV7-2 to TRBJ1-2, with 7 nucleotides matching TRBD1. V lost 5 bases and J lost 4; bases outside the gene matches: 10. The CDR3 consists of 15 residues. Germline V gene sequence: CDR1 SGHTA, CDR2 FQGNSA. The CDR3 DNA reads TGTGCCAGCAGCCCCTACCTGACAGGGTTCTATGGCTACACCTTC. This encodes CASSPYLTGFYGYTF.

The chain couples TRBV12-3 or TRBV12-4 to TRBJ2-3; D unresolved. CDR3 length: 12 amino acids. V was cut by 5 bases and J by 7 bases, with 10 bases left in between. Here the CDR3 reads CASSLLSNTQYF. CDR3 bases: TGTGCCAGCAGTCTTCTATCAAATACGCAGTATTTT.

V is TRBV19 and J is TRBJ1-1; 8 bases line up with TRBD1. The CDR3 length is 15 residues. Trimming at V came to 6 bases and at J to 1 base, leaving 7 bases not matched to a gene. Germline assignment: CDR1 LNHDA and CDR2 SQIVND (reference sequence). The chain's CDR3 is CASSLGQAPNTEAFF. The CDR3 bases are TGTGCCAGTAGCTTGGGACAGGCACCGAACACTGAAGCTTTCTTT.

The chain couples TRBV19 to TRBJ1-3; D remains ambiguous. CDR3 length: 15 amino acids. The V gene's germline CDR1 is LNHDA and CDR2 SQIVND (reference sequence). Trimming took off 5 bases at V and 0 bases at J, with 11 bases between the two ends. The CDR3 spells CASSSDGSSGNTIYF. The CDR3 DNA sequence: TGTGCCAGTAGTTCCGACGGAAGCTCTGGAAACACCATATATTTT.

V gene TRBV6-1 combines with J gene TRBJ2-7; D is perhaps TRBD1 (7 bases). The CDR3 consists of 15 residues. V gave up 2 bases and J gave up 1 base, with 12 bases separating them. Germline assignment: CDR1 MNHNS and CDR2 SASEGT. For the CDR3, the DNA is TGTGCCAGCAGTGAAAGGGGGGACAGTTCCTACGAGCAGTACTTC. Amino acids: CASSERGDSSYEQYF.